This T cell receptor beta chain was retrieved from a study of cytomegalovirus exposure and HLA in healthy donors. Turning to the study itself: Tens of millions of unique TCRs from HLA-typed donors made up an early data release.

Germline V lookup: CDR1 SGHAT, CDR2 FQNNGV. The CDR3 is 17 amino acids. Trimming took 4 bases from V and 5 from J; bases not matched to a gene: 14. PCR employed 60 Vbeta and 13 Jbeta primers. Profiling relied on immunoSEQ multiplex PCR, and the TCRdb table lists in-frame clones only, not all of them. Of approximately 210,000 clones in the sample, 70% to 80% were seen once. General study results and limits: An Asian-associated ancestry cluster reportedly showed fewer N-insertions than the roughly 670-donor mean in a later analysis. HLA alleles showed associations with some 17,000 TCR beta sequences in a later analysis, at a 0.05 false discovery rate. In a later analysis, most CMV-associated TCR beta chains appeared HLA-restricted.

As concerns this clone: The antigen remains undetermined.

The sequence derives from a woman aged 45-65 years in good health and CMV-seronegative. Sequencing input: PBMCs. This chain uses TRBV11-2 with TRBJ2-1; TRBD2 aligns across 7 bases. Written as DNA, the CDR3 is TGTGCCAGCAGCTCCCGTGGGGTGTCTAGCGGAGACAATGAGCAGTTCTTC. The encoded protein is CASSSRGVSSGDNEQFF. Drawing the rest from reference TRBV11-2 and TRBJ2-1, the complete variable domain is EAGVAQSPRYKIIEKRQSVAFWCNPISGHATLYWYQQILGQGPKLLIQFQNNGVVDDSQLPKDRFSAERLKGVDSTLKIQPAKLEDSAVYLCASSSRGVSSGDNEQFFGPGTRLTVL.